The present TCR beta chain was sequenced within a study of CD4+ T cells in melanoma. Study results and limitations: A reported correlation linked neoantigen-specific CD4+ T cells to CD8+, macrophage and B cell function.

This table comes from immunoSEQ multiplex PCR, and its TCRdb copy is limited to in-frame clones, with some not included. The repertoire consists of 140,000 or so clones, with over 90% occurring once and the leading ten covering less than 2%. Trimming cost V 4 bases and J 6 bases, with 10 bases left between them. Germline CDR1 is LNHDA and CDR2 is SQIVND (reference sequence). The CDR3 spans 13 residues. Points on this clone: The target antigen is unknown.

This clonotype was sampled from a human donor with melanoma. V usage is TRBV19 and J usage is TRBJ1-5; a possible D gene is TRBD1 (5 bases). The CDR3 coding sequence is TGTGCCAGTAGTACAGGGCTGGGTCAGCCCCAGCATTTT. Protein product: CASSTGLGQPQHF.